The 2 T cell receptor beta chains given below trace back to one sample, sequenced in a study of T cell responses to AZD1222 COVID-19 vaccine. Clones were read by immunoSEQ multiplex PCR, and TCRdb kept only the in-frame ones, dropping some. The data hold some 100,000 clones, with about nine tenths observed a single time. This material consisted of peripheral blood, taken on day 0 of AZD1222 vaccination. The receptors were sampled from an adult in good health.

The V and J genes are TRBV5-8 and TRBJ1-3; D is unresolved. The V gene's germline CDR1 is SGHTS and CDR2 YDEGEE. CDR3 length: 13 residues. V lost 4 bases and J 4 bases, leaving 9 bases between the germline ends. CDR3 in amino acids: CASSIGSGNTIYF. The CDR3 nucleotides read TGTGCCAGCAGCATAGGGTCCGGAAACACCATATATTTT.

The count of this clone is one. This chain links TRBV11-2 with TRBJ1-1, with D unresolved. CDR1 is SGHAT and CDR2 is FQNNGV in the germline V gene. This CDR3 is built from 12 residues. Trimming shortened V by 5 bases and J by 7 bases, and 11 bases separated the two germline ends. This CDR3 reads CASSLQVSEAFF. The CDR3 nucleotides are TGTGCCAGCAGCCTACAAGTTAGTGAAGCTTTCTTT.